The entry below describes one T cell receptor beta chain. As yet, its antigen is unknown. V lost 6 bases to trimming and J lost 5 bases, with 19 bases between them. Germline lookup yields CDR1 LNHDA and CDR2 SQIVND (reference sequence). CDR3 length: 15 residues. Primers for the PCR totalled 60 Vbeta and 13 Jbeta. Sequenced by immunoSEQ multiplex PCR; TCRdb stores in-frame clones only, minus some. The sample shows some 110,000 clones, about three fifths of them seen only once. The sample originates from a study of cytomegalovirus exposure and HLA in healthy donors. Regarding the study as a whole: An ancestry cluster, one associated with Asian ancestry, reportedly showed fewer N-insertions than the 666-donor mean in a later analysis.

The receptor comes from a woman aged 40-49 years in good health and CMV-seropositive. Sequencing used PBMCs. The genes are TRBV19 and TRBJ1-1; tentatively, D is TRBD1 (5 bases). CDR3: CASSPVWQGGTEAFF. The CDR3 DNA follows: TGTGCCAGTAGCCCTGTGTGGCAGGGTGGAACTGAAGCTTTCTTT. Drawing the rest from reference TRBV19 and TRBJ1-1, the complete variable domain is DGGITQSPKYLFRKEGQNVTLSCEQNLNHDAMYWYRQDPGQGLRLIYYSQIVNDFQKGDIAEGYSVSREKKESFPLTVTSAQKNPTAFYLCASSPVWQGGTEAFFGQGTRLTVV.